This T cell receptor beta chain was identified during a study of Graves' ophthalmopathy and Graves' hyperthyroidism (dated by TCRdb to between 2018 and 2020). In the study overall: A patient counted as having stable hyperthyroidism if there was no progression to ophthalmopathy within 18 months of follow-up. The study used TCR beta repertoire signatures to distinguish Graves' ophthalmopathy from Graves' hyperthyroidism and to predict progression to ophthalmopathy. In total, around 130 blood samples were TCR-sequenced: 40 to 45 ophthalmopathy, approximately 75 hyperthyroidism and about 17 hyperthyroidism-to-ophthalmopathy patients. To explore V-J signatures that separate ophthalmopathy from hyperthyroidism, a discovery set of about 96 patients was enrolled, consisting of about 41 with ophthalmopathy and some 59 with stable hyperthyroidism. An independent validation cohort was composed of approximately 18 hyperthyroidism patients and around 16 patients who later progressed from hyperthyroidism to ophthalmopathy. In roughly 6 hyperthyroidism patients, T-cell repertoires of thyroid tissue and blood were compared. Once sampling was done, hyperthyroidism patients were given methimazole at a starting dose of 30 mg daily, while ophthalmopathy patients were given high-dose intravenous methylprednisolone.

Overall study results and their limits: Sample size was not predetermined statistically, and investigators were not blinded to group allocation. Most of the expanded thyroid clonotypes with a frequency above 0.001 were also detected in blood, and it was suggested that the thyroid immune response may be reflected by blood repertoires. In validation, the model predicted ophthalmopathy progression with about 70% sensitivity and roughly 72% specificity; more than ten predicted patients were CT-confirmed with GO in a median of around 6 months. In cross-validation, the 13-signature model distinguished ophthalmopathy from stable hyperthyroidism with almost 90% sensitivity and around 81% specificity, and in the test set the corresponding values were roughly 78% and 74%.

For repertoire sequencing, the TCR beta CDR3 regions were amplified from RNA transcripts. The first round was an RT-PCR using HTBI primers with the Qiagen OneStep RT-PCR kit, and this first round was followed by a second-round multiplex PCR, then size selection and purification. Sequencing of the libraries was carried out on an Illumina HiSeq2000 in paired-end mode with 100 bp reads. The authors' pipeline ran thus. SOAPnuke was used to process the reads, throwing out any read that had adapters, had uncalled bases, had a mean Phred below 15, or lacked an exact constant-primer or identifier match. High-quality paired reads were merged with COPE v1.2.5. Each unique nucleotide sequence was defined as a clonotype, and clonotypes were aligned to IMGT TRB V, D and J references with MiTCR v1.1. The analysis was limited to V-J combinations with a frequency above 0.0001, which together covered 99% to 99.2% of repertoires. For each V-J combination, a TCR clonal expansion and chaos score was defined as F50 clonal expansion divided by the chaos observed in the TCRdist matrix. Welch's t-statistics and random forest were used to reduce the features to around 13 V-J combinations, which were then used as input to a naive Bayes classifier. Thyroid-blood repertoire similarity was quantified with the Morisita-Horn index. TCRdb reworked the public reads: Q25 trimming with fastp, MiXCR clone assembly, productive beta chains retained. Rows are combined by CDR3 protein, so each entry shows the most common genes and DNA. The V and J calls here are based on TCRdb, not the publication. Counted in this sample were some 1.1 million distinct CDR3 sequences; approximately 35% of them appeared once. The top ten constitute 11% of the sample.

The hyperthyroidism patients were 18 to 65 years old and newly diagnosed, with a disease duration of less than 2 months. Anyone with other autoimmune diseases, uncontrolled infections, pregnancy or lactation was excluded from the study. Clinical symptoms, serum thyroxine, TRAb, thyroid ultrasound and orbital computed tomography were used for diagnosis. Total RNA was extracted with Trizol reagent and quality-checked on an Agilent 2100 Bioanalyzer. About this clonotype itself: Its specific antigen is unknown. Qualities for individual bases were not recorded, and no much larger clone is one base off.

CDR1 SNHLY and CDR2 FYNNEI were looked up in the germline V gene. The CDR3 starts with the cysteine, ends with the phenylalanine, and has 11 residues. Left in the record is the CDR3 DNA by itself, 33 bases read in frame from the first base. The germline ends are 7 bases apart after V is trimmed by 4 bases and J by 7 bases. The origin of this receptor is an adult man with Graves' hyperthyroidism. The V and J segments used are TRBV2 and TRBJ2-5, with TRBD2 perhaps the D gene, on 5 matching bases. The source material was peripheral blood or thyroid tissue (not recorded which). The CDR3 loop reads CASSGSGTQYF. The DNA is as follows: TGTGCCAGCAGTGGAAGCGGGACCCAGTACTTC.